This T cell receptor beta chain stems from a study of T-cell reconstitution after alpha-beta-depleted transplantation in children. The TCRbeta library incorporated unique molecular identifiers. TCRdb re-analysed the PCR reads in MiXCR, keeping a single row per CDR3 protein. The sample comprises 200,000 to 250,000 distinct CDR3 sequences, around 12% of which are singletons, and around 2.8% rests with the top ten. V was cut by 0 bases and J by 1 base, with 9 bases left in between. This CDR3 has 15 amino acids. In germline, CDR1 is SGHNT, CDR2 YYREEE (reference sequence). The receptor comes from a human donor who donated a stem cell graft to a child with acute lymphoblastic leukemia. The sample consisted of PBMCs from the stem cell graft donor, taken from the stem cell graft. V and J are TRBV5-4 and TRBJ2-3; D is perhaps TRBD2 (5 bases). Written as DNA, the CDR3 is TGTGCCAGCAGCTTGGAAGGACTTGGCACAGATACGCAGTATTTT. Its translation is CASSLEGLGTDTQYF.